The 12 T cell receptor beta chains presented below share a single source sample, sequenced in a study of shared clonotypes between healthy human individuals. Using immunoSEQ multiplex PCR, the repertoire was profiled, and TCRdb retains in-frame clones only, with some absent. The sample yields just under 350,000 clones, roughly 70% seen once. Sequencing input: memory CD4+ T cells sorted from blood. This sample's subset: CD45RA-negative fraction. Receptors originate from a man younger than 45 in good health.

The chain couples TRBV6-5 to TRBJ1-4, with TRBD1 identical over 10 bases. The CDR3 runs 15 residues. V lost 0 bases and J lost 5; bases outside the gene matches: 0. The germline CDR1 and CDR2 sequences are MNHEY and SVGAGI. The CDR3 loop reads CASSYSGQGNEKLFF. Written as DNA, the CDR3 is TGTGCCAGCAGTTACTCGGGACAGGGGAATGAAAAACTGTTTTTT.

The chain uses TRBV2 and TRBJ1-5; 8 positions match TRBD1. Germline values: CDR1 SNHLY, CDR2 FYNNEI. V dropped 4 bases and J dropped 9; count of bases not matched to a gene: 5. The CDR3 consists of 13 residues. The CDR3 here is CASSGGQAWPQHF. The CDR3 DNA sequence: TGTGCCAGCAGTGGGGGACAGGCTTGGCCCCAGCATTTT.

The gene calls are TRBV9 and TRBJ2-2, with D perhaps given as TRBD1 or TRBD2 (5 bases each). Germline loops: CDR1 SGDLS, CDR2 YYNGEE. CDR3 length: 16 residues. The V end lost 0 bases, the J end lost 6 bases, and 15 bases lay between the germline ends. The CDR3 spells CASSVVGVLHPGELFF. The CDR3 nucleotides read TGTGCCAGCAGCGTAGTGGGGGTACTCCACCCCGGGGAGCTGTTTTTT.

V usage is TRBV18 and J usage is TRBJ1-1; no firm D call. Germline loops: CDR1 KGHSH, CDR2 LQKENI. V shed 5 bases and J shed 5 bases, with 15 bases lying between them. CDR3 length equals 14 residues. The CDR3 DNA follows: TGTGCCAGCTCAAAAACGCAGGCCGGGACTGAAGCTTTCTTT. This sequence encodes CASSKTQAGTEAFF.

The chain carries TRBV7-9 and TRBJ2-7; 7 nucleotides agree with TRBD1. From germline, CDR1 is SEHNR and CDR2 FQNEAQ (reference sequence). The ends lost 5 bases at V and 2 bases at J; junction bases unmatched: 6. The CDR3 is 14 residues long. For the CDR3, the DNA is TGTGCCAGCAGCAGACCGGGACAGCCCTACGAGCAGTACTTC. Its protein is CASSRPGQPYEQYF. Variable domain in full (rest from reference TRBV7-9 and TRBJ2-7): DTGVSQNPRHKITKRGQNVTFRCDPISEHNRLYWYRQTLGQGPEFLTYFQNEAQLEKSRLLSDRFSAERPKGSFSTLEIQRTEQGDSAMYLCASSRPGQPYEQYFGPGTRLTVT.

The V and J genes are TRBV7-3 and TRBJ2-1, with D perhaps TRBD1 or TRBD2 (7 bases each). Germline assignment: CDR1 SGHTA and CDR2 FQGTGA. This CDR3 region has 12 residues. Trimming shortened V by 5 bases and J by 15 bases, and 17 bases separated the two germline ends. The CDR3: CASSPGGTMLFF. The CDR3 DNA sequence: TGTGCCAGCAGCCCAGGGGGGACTATGCTGTTCTTC.

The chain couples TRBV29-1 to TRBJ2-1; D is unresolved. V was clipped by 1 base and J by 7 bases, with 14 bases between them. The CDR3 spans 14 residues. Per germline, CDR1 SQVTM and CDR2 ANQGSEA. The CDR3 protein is CSVEGGMGANEQFF. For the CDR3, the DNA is TGCAGCGTTGAAGGTGGGATGGGTGCGAATGAGCAGTTCTTC.

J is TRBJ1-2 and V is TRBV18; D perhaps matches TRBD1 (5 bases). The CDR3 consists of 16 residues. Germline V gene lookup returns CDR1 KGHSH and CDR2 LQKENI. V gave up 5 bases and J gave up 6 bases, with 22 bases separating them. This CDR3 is CASSAVRGTSVDGYTF. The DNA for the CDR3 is TGTGCCAGCTCAGCTGTGAGGGGTACAAGCGTGGATGGCTACACCTTC.

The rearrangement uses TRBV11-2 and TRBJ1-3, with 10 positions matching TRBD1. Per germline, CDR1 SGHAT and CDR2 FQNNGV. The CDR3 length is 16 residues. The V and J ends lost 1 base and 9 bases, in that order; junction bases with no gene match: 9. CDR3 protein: CASSLGGQGPPVTIYF. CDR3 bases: TGTGCCAGCAGCTTAGGGGGACAGGGGCCTCCTGTCACCATATATTTT.

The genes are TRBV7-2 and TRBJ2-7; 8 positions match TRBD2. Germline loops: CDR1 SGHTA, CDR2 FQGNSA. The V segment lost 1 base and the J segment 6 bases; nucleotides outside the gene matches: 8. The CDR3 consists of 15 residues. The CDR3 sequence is CASSLVAGNFFEQYF. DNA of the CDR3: TGTGCCAGCAGCTTAGTAGCGGGAAACTTTTTCGAGCAGTACTTC.

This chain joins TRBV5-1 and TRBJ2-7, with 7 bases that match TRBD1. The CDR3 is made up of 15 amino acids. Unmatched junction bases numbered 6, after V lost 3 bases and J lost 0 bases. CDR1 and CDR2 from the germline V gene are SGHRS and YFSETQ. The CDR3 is CASSWMGQSSYEQYF. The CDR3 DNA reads TGCGCCAGCAGCTGGATGGGACAGAGCTCCTACGAGCAGTACTTC. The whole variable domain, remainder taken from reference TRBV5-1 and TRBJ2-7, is KAGVTQTPRYLIKTRGQQVTLSCSPISGHRSVSWYQQTPGQGLQFLFEYFSETQRNKGNFPGRFSGRQFSNSRSEMNVSTLELGDSALYLCASSWMGQSSYEQYFGPGTRLTVT.

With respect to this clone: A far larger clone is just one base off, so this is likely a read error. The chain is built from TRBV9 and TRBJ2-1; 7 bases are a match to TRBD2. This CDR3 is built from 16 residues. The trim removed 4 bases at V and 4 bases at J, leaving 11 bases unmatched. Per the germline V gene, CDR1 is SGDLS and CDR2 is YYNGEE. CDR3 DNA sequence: TGTGCCAGCAGCCCCCGGGGAGGACTAGGGTACAATGAGCAGTTCTTC. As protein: CASSPRGGLGYNEQFF.